These 2 T cell receptor beta chains were sequenced from one sample in a study of blood T cell repertoires in COVID-19. The data were produced by immunoSEQ multiplex PCR, yet TCRdb's version contains in-frame clones alone and is incomplete. The repertoire has about 210,000 clones, 80% to 90% of them found once; the top ten carry less than 8%. Sequencing input: peripheral blood. The receptor set was obtained from a woman in her forties or fifties with active or convalescent COVID-19.

The V and J genes are TRBV3-1 (or the pseudogene TRBV3-2) and TRBJ2-7, with TRBD2 matching 9 bases. There are 14 residues in the CDR3. V shed 4 bases, J shed 4 bases, and the junction held 5 bases outside the gene matches. Germline V gene lookup returns CDR1 LGHDT and CDR2 YNNKEL (reference sequence). The CDR3 coding sequence is TGTGCCAGCAGCCCGCGCAGCGGGGGGTACGAGCAGTACTTC. Translating it yields CASSPRSGGYEQYF.

The chain links TRBV5-5 to TRBJ2-5; TRBD1 aligns across 7 bases. CDR3 length equals 13 residues. V lost 4 bases, J lost 4 bases, and 4 bases stayed unmatched. The V gene's germline CDR1 is SGHKS and CDR2 YYEKEE (reference sequence). The CDR3 is CASSRGRLETQYF. The CDR3 DNA sequence: TGTGCCAGCAGCAGGGGGCGTCTAGAGACCCAGTACTTC.